The clone carrying this T cell receptor (beta chain) was observed a handful of times. Its antigen is undetermined. The sample comes from a study of T cell repertoires in cytomegalovirus infection. Study-wide background: Matching HLA type and CMV infection were both indicated by public TCR beta signatures.

Broader study findings: There were carriers of CMV plus the relevant HLA, and cumulative public TCR beta family frequency identified them. In two of eight donors, the top clonotype was HLA-C-restricted CMV-specific.

TCRdb re-called the reads with MiXCR, one entry per CDR3 protein. The sample lists some 700,000 distinct CDR3 sequences, 35% to 40% occurring once. V was clipped by 3 bases and J by 11 bases; unmatched bases: 3. The CDR3 length is 12 residues. Germline assignment: CDR1 SGHTA and CDR2 FQGNSA. The chain links TRBV7-2 to TRBJ2-1; TRBD2 agrees at 8 bases. The sequencing input was PBMCs. This TCR came from a human donor in good health (CMV status not recorded). Some clones in this sample may be carry-over from other donors' samples. The CDR3 DNA reads TGTGCCAGCAGCTTTGGGACTAGTCAGCAGTTCTTC. Translating it yields CASSFGTSQQFF. The full variable domain, with the rest looked up from reference TRBV7-2 and TRBJ2-1, is GAGVSQSPSNKVTEKGKDVELRCDPISGHTALYWYRQSLGQGLEFLIYFQGNSAPDKSGLPSDRFSAERTGGSVSTLTIQRTQQEDSAVYLCASSFGTSQQFFGPGTRLTVL.